This T cell receptor beta chain derives from a study of Ad26.COV2.S vaccination and SARS-CoV-2 variants. In the study overall: The study gave Ad26.COV2.S intramuscularly, once or twice 56 days apart. Study-wide results and caveats: Responses of T cells in total may have been underestimated by the TCR breadth and depth analyses. Participants given vaccine showed non-spike TCR breadth similar to that of placebo recipients.

Treatment in this sample: roughly 18 received Ad26.COV2.S at low or high dose, single or two shots; 5 received placebo; per-sample allocation not given. Each sample was drawn 63 days after the first injection (of vaccine or placebo). The CDR3 loop spans 17 amino acids. Trimming left V 2 bases short and J 5 bases short, with 22 bases between. Looked up from germline, CDR1 is LNHDA and CDR2 is SQIVND (reference sequence). Sequencing was performed with immunoSEQ multiplex PCR; in TCRdb, only in-frame clones are kept and a portion is missing. The profile shows 350,000 to 550,000 clones, about 91% of them singletons. A remark on this clone: Antigen: not known.

The receptor comes from a person between 18 and 60 years old who received the Ad26.COV2.S COVID-19 vaccine or a placebo. This chain links TRBV19 with TRBJ2-7, with a weak D call TRBD2 (5 bases). The sample here was peripheral blood, taken in a trial of Ad26.COV2.S vaccine versus placebo. The CDR3: CASSITTGISRSHEQYF. The CDR3 bases are TGTGCCAGTAGTATAACTACCGGGATCTCAAGGTCCCACGAGCAGTACTTC.